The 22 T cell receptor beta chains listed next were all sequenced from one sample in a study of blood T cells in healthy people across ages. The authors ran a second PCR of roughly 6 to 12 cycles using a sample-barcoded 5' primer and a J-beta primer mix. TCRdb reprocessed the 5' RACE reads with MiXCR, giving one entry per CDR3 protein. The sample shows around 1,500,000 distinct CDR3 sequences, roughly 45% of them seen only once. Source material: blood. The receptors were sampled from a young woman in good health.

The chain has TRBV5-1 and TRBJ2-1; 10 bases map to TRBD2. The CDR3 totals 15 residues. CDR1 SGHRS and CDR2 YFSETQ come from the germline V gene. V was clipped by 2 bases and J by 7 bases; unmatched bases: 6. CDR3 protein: CASSFTSGTRNEQFF. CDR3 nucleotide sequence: TGCGCCAGCAGCTTTACTAGCGGGACTCGGAATGAGCAGTTCTTC.

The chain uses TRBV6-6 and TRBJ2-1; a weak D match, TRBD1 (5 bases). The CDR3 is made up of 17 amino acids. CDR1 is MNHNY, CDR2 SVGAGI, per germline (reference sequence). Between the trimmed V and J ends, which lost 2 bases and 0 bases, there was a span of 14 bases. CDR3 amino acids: CASSYPQQGISYNEQFF. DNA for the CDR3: TGTGCCAGCAGTTACCCCCAGCAGGGCATCTCCTACAATGAGCAGTTCTTC.

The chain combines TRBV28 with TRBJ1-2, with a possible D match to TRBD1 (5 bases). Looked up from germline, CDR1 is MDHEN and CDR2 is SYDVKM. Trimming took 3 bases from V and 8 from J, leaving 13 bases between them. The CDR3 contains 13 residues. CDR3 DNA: TGTGCCAGCAGTTTGCAGGGCATCCTGGGCTACACCTTC. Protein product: CASSLQGILGYTF.

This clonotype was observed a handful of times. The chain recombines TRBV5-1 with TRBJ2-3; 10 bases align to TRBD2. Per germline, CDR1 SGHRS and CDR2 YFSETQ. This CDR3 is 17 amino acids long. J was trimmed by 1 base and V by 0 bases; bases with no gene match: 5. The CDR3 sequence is CASSLGRTSGRTDTQYF. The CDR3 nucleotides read TGCGCCAGCAGCTTGGGCCGGACTAGCGGACGCACAGATACGCAGTATTTT.

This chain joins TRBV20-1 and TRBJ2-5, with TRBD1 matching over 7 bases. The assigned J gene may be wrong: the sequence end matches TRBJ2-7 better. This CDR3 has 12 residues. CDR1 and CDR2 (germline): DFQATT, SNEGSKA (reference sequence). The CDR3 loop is CSTRQGPYEQYF. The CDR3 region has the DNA TGCAGTACAAGACAGGGCCCCTACGAGCAGTACTTC.

CDR3 sequence reads: CASSFRPTRPSIQETQYF. The DNA of the CDR3 is TGTGCCAGCAGTTTTCGGCCGACTAGACCCAGTATACAAGAGACCCAGTACTTC. V gene TRBV27 combines with J gene TRBJ2-5; TRBD2 might be the D (6 bases). The V gene lost 3 bases and the J gene lost 2 bases, with 22 bases spanning the gap. Germline V gene sequence: CDR1 MNHEY, CDR2 SMNVEV (reference sequence). CDR3 size: 18 residues.

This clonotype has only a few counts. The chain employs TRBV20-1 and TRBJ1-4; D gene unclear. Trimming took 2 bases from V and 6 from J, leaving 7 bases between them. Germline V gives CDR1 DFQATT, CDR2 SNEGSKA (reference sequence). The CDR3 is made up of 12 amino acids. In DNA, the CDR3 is TGCAGTGCTAGAAAGGGAGATGAAAAACTGTTTTTT. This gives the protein CSARKGDEKLFF.

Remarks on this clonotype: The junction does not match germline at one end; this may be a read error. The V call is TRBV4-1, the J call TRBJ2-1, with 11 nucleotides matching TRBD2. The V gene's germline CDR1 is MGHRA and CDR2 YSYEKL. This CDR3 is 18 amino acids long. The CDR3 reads CASNQGESGTSGRNEQFF. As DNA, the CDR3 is TGCGCCAGCAACCAAGGTGAGTCCGGGACTAGCGGCCGCAATGAGCAGTTCTTC.

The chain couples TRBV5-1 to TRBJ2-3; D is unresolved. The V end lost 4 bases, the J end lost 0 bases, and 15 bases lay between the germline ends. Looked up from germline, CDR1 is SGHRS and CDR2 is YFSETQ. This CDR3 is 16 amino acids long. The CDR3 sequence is CASSAIGVHSTDTQYF. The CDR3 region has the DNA TGCGCCAGCAGCGCCATTGGGGTCCATAGCACAGATACGCAGTATTTT.

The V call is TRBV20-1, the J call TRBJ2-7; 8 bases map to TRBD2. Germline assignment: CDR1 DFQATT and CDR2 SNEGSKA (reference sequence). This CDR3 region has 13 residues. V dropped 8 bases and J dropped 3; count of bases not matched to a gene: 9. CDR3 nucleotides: TGCAGTACTATACTAGCGGAGAGCTACGAGCAGTACTTC. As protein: CSTILAESYEQYF.

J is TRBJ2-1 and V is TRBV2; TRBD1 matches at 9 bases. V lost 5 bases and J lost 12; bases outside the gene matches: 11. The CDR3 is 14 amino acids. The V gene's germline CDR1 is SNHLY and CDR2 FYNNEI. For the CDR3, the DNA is TGTGCCAGCAGTTACGACGGGACAGGGTTAGGGCAGTTCTTC. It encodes CASSYDGTGLGQFF.

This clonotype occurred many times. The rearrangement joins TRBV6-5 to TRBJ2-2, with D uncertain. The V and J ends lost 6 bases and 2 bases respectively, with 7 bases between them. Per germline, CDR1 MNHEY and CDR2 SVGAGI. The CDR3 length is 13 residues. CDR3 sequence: CASSSPNTGELFF. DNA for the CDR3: TGTGCCAGCAGCTCCCCCAACACCGGGGAGCTGTTTTTT.

CDR3 nucleotides: TGTGCCAGCAGTTTATCGTGGCCGAGCTACGAGCAGTACTTC. This translates into CASSLSWPSYEQYF. V and J are TRBV27 and TRBJ2-5; D not resolved. The J call may be wrong; the DNA end is better matched by TRBJ2-7. Germline values: CDR1 MNHEY, CDR2 SMNVEV (reference sequence). There are 14 residues in the CDR3.

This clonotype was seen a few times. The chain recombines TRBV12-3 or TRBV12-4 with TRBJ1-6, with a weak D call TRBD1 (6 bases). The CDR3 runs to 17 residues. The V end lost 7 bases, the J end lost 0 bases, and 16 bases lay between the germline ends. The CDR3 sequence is CASTRGRASSYNSPLHF. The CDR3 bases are TGTGCCAGCACCAGGGGACGGGCGAGCTCCTATAATTCACCCCTCCACTTT.

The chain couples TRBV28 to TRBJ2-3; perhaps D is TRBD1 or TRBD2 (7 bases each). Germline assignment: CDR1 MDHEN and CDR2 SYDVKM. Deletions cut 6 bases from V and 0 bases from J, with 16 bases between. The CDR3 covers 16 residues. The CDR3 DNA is TGTGCCAGCAGCTCTGCAGGGGGGGCTAGCACAGATACGCAGTATTTT. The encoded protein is CASSSAGGASTDTQYF.

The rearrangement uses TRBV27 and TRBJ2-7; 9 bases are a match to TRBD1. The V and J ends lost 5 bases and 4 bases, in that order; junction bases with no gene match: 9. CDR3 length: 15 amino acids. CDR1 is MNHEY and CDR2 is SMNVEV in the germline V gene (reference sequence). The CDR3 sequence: CASSEQGALFYEQYF. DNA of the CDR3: TGTGCCAGCAGTGAACAGGGGGCCTTATTTTACGAGCAGTACTTC.

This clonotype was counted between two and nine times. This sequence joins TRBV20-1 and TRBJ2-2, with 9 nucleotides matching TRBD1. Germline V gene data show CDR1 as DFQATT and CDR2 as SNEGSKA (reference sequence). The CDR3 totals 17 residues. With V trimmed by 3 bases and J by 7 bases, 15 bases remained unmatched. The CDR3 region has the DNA TGCAGTGCTAGGCGACAGGGGGAAGACGGTTCTAGCGGGGAGCTGTTTTTT. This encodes CSARRQGEDGSSGELFF.

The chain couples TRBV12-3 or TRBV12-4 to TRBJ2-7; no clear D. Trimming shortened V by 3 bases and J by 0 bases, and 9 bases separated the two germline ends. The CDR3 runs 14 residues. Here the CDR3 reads CASSLDRTSYEQYF. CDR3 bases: TGTGCCAGCAGTTTGGATCGAACCTCCTACGAGCAGTACTTC.

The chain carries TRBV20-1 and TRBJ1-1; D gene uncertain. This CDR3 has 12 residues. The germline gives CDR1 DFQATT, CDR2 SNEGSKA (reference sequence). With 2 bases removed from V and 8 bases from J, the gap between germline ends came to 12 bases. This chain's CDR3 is CSARLFPSEAFF. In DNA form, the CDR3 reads TGCAGTGCTAGACTGTTCCCTTCCGAAGCTTTCTTT.

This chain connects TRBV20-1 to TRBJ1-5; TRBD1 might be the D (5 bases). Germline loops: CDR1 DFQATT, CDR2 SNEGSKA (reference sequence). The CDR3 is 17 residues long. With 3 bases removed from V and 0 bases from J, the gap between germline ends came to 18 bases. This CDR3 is CSASPGGGRYSNQPQHF. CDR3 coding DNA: TGCAGTGCTAGTCCGGGTGGGGGACGATATAGCAATCAGCCCCAGCATTTT.

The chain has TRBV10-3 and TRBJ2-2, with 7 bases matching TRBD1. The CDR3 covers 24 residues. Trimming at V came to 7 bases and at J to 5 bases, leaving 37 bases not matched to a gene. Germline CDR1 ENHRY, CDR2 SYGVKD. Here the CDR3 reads CAIILGRPRVRRRTAQGITGELFF. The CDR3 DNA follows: TGTGCCATCATTTTGGGCCGACCCCGCGTTCGCCGTAGGACAGCACAGGGGATAACCGGGGAGCTGTTTTTT.

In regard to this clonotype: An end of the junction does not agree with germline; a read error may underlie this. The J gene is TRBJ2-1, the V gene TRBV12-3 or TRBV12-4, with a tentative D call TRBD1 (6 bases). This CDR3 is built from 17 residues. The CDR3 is CASSGLGQKSSYSEQFF. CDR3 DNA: TGTGCCAGCAGTGGGCTGGGACAAAAGTCTTCATACAGTGAGCAGTTCTTC.